Below are 21 T cell receptor beta chains sequenced from a single sample in a study of circulating and synovial CD4+ cells in juvenile arthritis. Profiling relied on immunoSEQ multiplex PCR, and the TCRdb table lists in-frame clones only, not all of them. The top ten hold roughly 0.7% of the sample, which has some 33,000 clones, just under 95% seen once. Input material: CD4+ T cells from blood. These receptors all come from a human donor with juvenile idiopathic arthritis.

This chain links TRBV7-2 with TRBJ1-2; tentatively, D is TRBD1 (6 bases). The germline V gene has CDR1 SGHTA and CDR2 FQGNSA. The V end lost 4 bases, the J end lost 7 bases, and 28 bases lay between the germline ends. The CDR3 has 18 residues. The CDR3 loop is CASSSPLGTSNNRGGYTF. The CDR3 bases are TGTGCCAGCAGCTCGCCCCTAGGGACAAGTAATAATCGGGGTGGCTACACCTTC.

This clone turned up a few times. The chain links TRBV7-8 to TRBJ2-1, with 9 bases aligning to TRBD1. The junction had 12 bases not matched to a gene; V was cut back by 5 bases and J by 4 bases. CDR1 is SGHVS and CDR2 is FQNEAQ in the germline V gene. This CDR3 region has 17 residues. The CDR3 sequence: CASSIRQGGSLYNEQFF. CDR3 in DNA: TGTGCCAGCAGCATCAGACAGGGGGGGTCCCTTTACAATGAGCAGTTCTTC.

This chain connects TRBV4-1 to TRBJ1-1; 7 positions match TRBD1. In germline, CDR1 is MGHRA, CDR2 YSYEKL. Germline trimming cut 4 bases from V and 6 bases from J; bases unmatched to any gene: 11. There are 15 residues in the CDR3. CDR3 DNA: TGCGCCAGCAGCCGCAGACAGGGCTTAAACTCTGAAGCTTTCTTT. It translates to CASSRRQGLNSEAFF.

The rearrangement links TRBV6-5 to TRBJ1-2; 9 nucleotides align to TRBD1. The CDR3 contains 14 residues. In germline, CDR1 is MNHEY, CDR2 SVGAGI. The ends lost 6 bases at V and 4 bases at J; junction bases unmatched: 6. CDR3 amino acids: CASRANRGPYGYTF. In DNA, the CDR3 is TGTGCCAGCAGGGCAAACAGGGGGCCCTATGGCTACACCTTC.

This sequence joins TRBV2 and TRBJ2-7; D is unresolved. V was trimmed by 5 bases and J by 3 bases, leaving 5 bases between them. CDR1 is SNHLY and CDR2 is FYNNEI in the germline V gene. The CDR3 spans 11 residues. The CDR3 here is CASSFHYEQYF. The DNA of the CDR3 is TGTGCCAGCAGTTTTCACTACGAGCAGTACTTC.

V is TRBV6-5 and J is TRBJ2-2; D possibly corresponds to TRBD2 (5 bases). CDR1 and CDR2 from the germline V gene are MNHEY and SVGAGI. There are 15 residues in the CDR3. The V gene lost 8 bases and the J gene lost 5 bases, with 18 bases spanning the gap. The CDR3 nucleotides read TGTGCCAGCTCCCGGTTGGACTCAGGAACCGGGGAGCTGTTTTTT. It is translated as CASSRLDSGTGELFF.

The V gene is TRBV19, the J gene TRBJ2-1; 7 bases are shared with TRBD2. The CDR3 totals 13 residues. V gave up 10 bases and J gave up 4 bases; unmatched junction bases: 7. Germline CDR1 is LNHDA and CDR2 is SQIVND (reference sequence). The CDR3: CATDGGTYNEQFF. CDR3 DNA sequence: TGTGCCACCGACGGGGGGACTTACAATGAGCAGTTCTTC.

The CDR3 DNA reads as TGTGCCAGCAGTGAAGAGGCCGGGCAGGGTGAAAAACTGTTTTTT. This translates into CASSEEAGQGEKLFF. The chain links TRBV6-1 to TRBJ1-4, with D tentatively TRBD1 (5 bases). Trimming left V 1 base short and J 7 bases short, with 13 bases between. The CDR3 totals 15 residues. Germline CDR1 is MNHNS and CDR2 is SASEGT.

This clone was counted a single time. The chain employs TRBV11-1 and TRBJ2-3, with D maybe TRBD2 (7 bases). This CDR3 is built from 15 residues. The germline V gene encodes CDR1 SGHAT and CDR2 FQDESV (reference sequence). Trimming pared 0 bases from V and 6 bases from J, leaving 13 bases between. CDR3 sequence (DNA): TGTGCCAGCAGCTTAGCGGCGGGGGCGGTGGATACGCAGTATTTT. This codes for CASSLAAGAVDTQYF.

The chain recombines TRBV29-1 with TRBJ2-2; TRBD1 agrees at 7 bases. CDR1 is SQVTM and CDR2 is ANQGSEA in the germline V gene. The CDR3 is 14 amino acids. The CDR3 nucleotides are TGCACCGCAACCTCCGGGACAGTAACCGGGGAGCTGTTTTTT. Protein: CTATSGTVTGELFF.

J is TRBJ2-3 and V is TRBV19; TRBD2 matches 7 bases. The CDR3 has 13 residues. In germline, CDR1 is LNHDA, CDR2 SQIVND (reference sequence). Trimming at V came to 5 bases and at J to 3 bases, leaving 2 bases not matched to a gene. The CDR3 DNA is TGTGCCAGTAGTGGGGGGGGGACAGATACGCAGTATTTT. Translated, it gives CASSGGGTDTQYF.

This clone has a single count. This chain uses TRBV14 with TRBJ1-3; perhaps TRBD1 as D (5 bases). The CDR3 is made up of 13 amino acids. Deletions cut 1 base from V and 6 bases from J, with 7 bases between. Germline-derived CDR1 and CDR2 are SGHDN and FVKESK. CDR3: CASSQGQKNTIYF. CDR3 coding DNA: TGTGCCAGCAGCCAAGGACAGAAAAACACCATATATTTT.

The rearrangement uses TRBV7-9 and TRBJ2-7; 9 bases are shared with TRBD2. The CDR3 is made up of 13 amino acids. CDR1 SEHNR and CDR2 FQNEAQ come from the germline V gene (reference sequence). Trimming took 3 bases from V and 3 from J; bases not matched to a gene: 0. DNA for the CDR3: TGTGCCAGCAGCTTTAGCGGGGGCTACGAGCAGTACTTC. Its protein product is CASSFSGGYEQYF.

This clone is a singleton in its sample. CDR3 sequence reads: CASSQDLTGPQIYGYTF. DNA of the CDR3: TGCGCCAGCAGCCAAGACCTCACAGGGCCCCAAATCTATGGCTACACCTTC. This chain connects TRBV4-3 to TRBJ1-2, with D tentatively TRBD1 (6 bases). Germline V gene lookup returns CDR1 LGHNA and CDR2 YSLEER. The CDR3 has 17 amino acids. Trimming took off 0 bases at V and 4 bases at J, with 18 bases between the two ends.

The rearrangement uses TRBV19 and TRBJ1-4; 7 nucleotides agree with TRBD1. This CDR3 is built from 17 residues. Germline-derived CDR1 and CDR2 are LNHDA and SQIVND (reference sequence). Trimming at V came to 6 bases and at J to 2 bases, leaving 12 bases not matched to a gene. CDR3 protein: CASRSYESGGTNEKLFF. CDR3 coding DNA: TGTGCCAGTAGAAGCTACGAATCAGGGGGTACTAATGAAAAACTGTTTTTT. Based on the CDR3 plus reference TRBV19 and TRBJ1-4, the full variable domain is DGGITQSPKYLFRKEGQNVTLSCEQNLNHDAMYWYRQDPGQGLRLIYYSQIVNDFQKGDIAEGYSVSREKKESFPLTVTSAQKNPTAFYLCASRSYESGGTNEKLFFGSGTQLSVL.

This clone was counted once. V usage is TRBV4-1 and J usage is TRBJ1-2; 7 nucleotides align to TRBD1. The V segment lost 1 base and the J segment 5 bases; nucleotides outside the gene matches: 10. From germline, CDR1 is MGHRA and CDR2 YSYEKL. The CDR3 contains 16 residues. The DNA of the CDR3 is TGCGCCAGCAGCCAAGGGCAACAGGGGCAAATATATGGCTACACCTTC. Protein: CASSQGQQGQIYGYTF.

This chain joins TRBV30 and TRBJ1-1, with D possibly TRBD1 on 5 matching bases. Trimming cost V 2 bases and J 1 base, with 11 bases left between them. This CDR3 is built from 14 residues. Germline V CDR1 and CDR2: GTSNPN, SVGIG (reference sequence). CDR3 in DNA: TGTGCCTGGAGTCCACTGGACACGAACACTGAAGCTTTCTTT. It specifies CAWSPLDTNTEAFF.

The chain recombines TRBV19 with TRBJ1-4, with D perhaps TRBD1 (6 bases). This CDR3 is 14 amino acids long. Trimming left V 3 bases short and J 5 bases short, with 10 bases between. Per germline, CDR1 LNHDA and CDR2 SQIVND (reference sequence). The chain's CDR3 is CASSIRTENEKLFF. The DNA for the CDR3 is TGTGCCAGTAGTATTAGGACAGAGAATGAAAAACTGTTTTTT.

The rearrangement joins TRBV28 to TRBJ2-7, with TRBD2 as a possible D gene (6 bases). Germline V gene lookup returns CDR1 MDHEN and CDR2 SYDVKM. There are 16 residues in the CDR3. The ends were cut back, 3 bases at V and 0 bases at J, with 15 bases in the middle. In DNA form, the CDR3 reads TGTGCCAGCAGTTTGGCCCTTTGGGGGGTCTCCTACGAGCAGTACTTC. This sequence encodes CASSLALWGVSYEQYF.

This chain joins TRBV6-5 and TRBJ1-3, with D tentatively TRBD1 (5 bases). Trimming took 6 bases from V and 3 from J, leaving 15 bases between them. This CDR3 is 15 amino acids long. Per the germline V gene, CDR1 is MNHEY and CDR2 is SVGAGI. CDR3 amino acids: CASRPSGGIGNTIYF. Here the CDR3 DNA reads TGTGCCAGCAGACCGTCGGGGGGGATTGGAAACACCATATATTTT.

Here the CDR3 DNA reads TGTGCCAGCAGCATGGAGTCCCAAGAGACCCAGTACTTC. Its translation is CASSMESQETQYF. The genes are TRBV7-8 and TRBJ2-5; unclear D gene. CDR3 length equals 13 residues. Germline V gene data show CDR1 as SGHVS and CDR2 as FQNEAQ. Between the trimmed V and J ends, which lost 5 bases and 1 base, there was a span of 8 bases.